Sequencing of this T cell receptor beta chain was carried out in a study of control samples from healthy donors and cancer patients. The CDR3 totals 15 residues. V gave up 0 bases and J gave up 5 bases; unmatched junction bases: 6. Germline V CDR1 and CDR2: SGHKS, YYEKEE (reference sequence). Here immunoSEQ multiplex PCR was the method, and the copy in TCRdb shows in-frame clones only, minus some. The table lists tens of thousands of clones, about 89% of them singletons. This clone was detected only once. This receptor was identified in a woman aged 55-69 years with lung cancer. V gene TRBV5-5 combines with J gene TRBJ2-7; 9 positions match TRBD2. Sequencing was done on a sample of PBMCs. The CDR3 DNA reads TGTGCCAGCAGCTTGGACGGCGGGAGGGCCGACGAGCAGTACTTC. The encoded protein is CASSLDGGRADEQYF.